The sequence of this TCR beta chain was determined in a study of blood T cell repertoires in COVID-19. Study background: Acute and convalescent COVID-19 specimens originated in the United States, Italy and Spain. T cells, B-cell-depleted T cells, or PBMCs supplied cDNA or gDNA.

Trimming shortened V by 5 bases and J by 9 bases, and 17 bases separated the two germline ends. Germline values: CDR1 LNHDA, CDR2 SQIVND (reference sequence). This CDR3 is 13 amino acids long. Original handling: Amplification from reference gene primers served as the basis for estimated nucleated cell counts. Method: immunoSEQ multiplex PCR; TCRdb's copy keeps in-frame clones and lacks some. Clonal size and the V and J genes are those of that table, whereas D and trimming came from the DNA. Of around 200,000 clones detected, around 90% appear once; the ten largest clones hold roughly 12%. Sequencing was performed on peripheral blood. The sequence derives from a woman younger than 30 who had recovered from COVID-19. The chain is built from TRBV19 and TRBJ2-7, with D perhaps TRBD1 (5 bases). CDR3 loop: CASSPLGRALQYF. The DNA for the CDR3 is TGTGCCAGTAGTCCCCTCGGCAGGGCTCTGCAGTACTTC.